The following is a TCR beta chain sequence with its context. What antigen it recognizes has not been identified. Per-nucleotide qualities are absent, and no much larger clonotype sits a single base away. CDR1 SGHVS and CDR2 FQNEAQ were looked up in the germline V gene. The CDR3, from cysteine to phenylalanine, totals 16 residues. Here the CDR3 DNA is all that survives: 48 bases in frame from base 1. V and J are truncated by 1 base and 5 bases respectively, leaving an intervening sequence of 14 bases. Whole blood was collected in K2EDTA tubes by collaborating institutions according to the institutions' own protocols. For TCRbeta analysis, collaborators shipped samples in one of three forms: frozen whole blood, isolated PBMCs, or DNA extracted from either of those sample types. This sample is drawn from a study of blood T cell repertoires in COVID-19 (dated by TCRdb to 2020 to 2021). Some background on the complete study: Collaborator samples came from the United States, Italy and Spain and covered acute and convalescent phases of COVID-19. The material from the prospective study consisted of cDNA or gDNA derived from T cells, B-cell-depleted T cells, or PBMCs. The dataset comprised deeply sampled blood TCRbeta repertoires from subjects exposed to, actively infected with, or recovered from COVID-19. A freely available public database, intended as a resource for researchers studying the immune response to SARS-CoV-2, is where the repertoires were released. Samples came from the ongoing ImmuneRACE study (first 160 participants) plus 1,254 subjects from 6 global collaborators. The sample metadata nearly always contained a de-identified subject ID, COVID-19 status, age in years and sex. HLA class I and class II types, where available, came from metadata supplied by the sample provider rather than from assay-based typing.

TCRbeta CDR3 regions were amplified from genomic DNA using the immunoSEQ Assay, a bias-controlled multiplex PCR. The study's processing was this. Nucleated cell counts per sample were estimated from amplification of reference gene primers within the assay. To quantify the absolute abundance of each unique TCRbeta CDR3 rearrangement, sequence reads were collapsed and filtered. For each sample, productive Simpson clonality was calculated by taking the square root of Simpson's diversity index across productive rearrangements. Held by TCRdb, this immuneACCESS table contains in-frame sequences only and omits some clones. Under half of the omission traces to an unresolved V gene where checked; the cause of the rest is unknown. The DNA gave D and trimming, while V, J and clone size come from that table. Within this sample are 120,000 to 150,000 clones, with about 86% of them counted one time only. Around 8.4% of the sample is taken by the ten largest.

The paper as a whole reports these results and caveats: How much clinical and demographic metadata was included differed by source and by participant, and the metadata was provided uncurated.

The receptor's source is a woman aged 60-70 years with acute or convalescent COVID-19. The sample was peripheral blood. Recombination linked TRBV7-8 to TRBJ1-4, and perhaps TRBD1 as D gene, on 6 matching bases. The encoded CDR3 is CASSLVQGWGNEKLFF. The DNA reads TGTGCCAGCAGCTTAGTTCAGGGGTGGGGAAATGAAAAACTGTTTTTT.